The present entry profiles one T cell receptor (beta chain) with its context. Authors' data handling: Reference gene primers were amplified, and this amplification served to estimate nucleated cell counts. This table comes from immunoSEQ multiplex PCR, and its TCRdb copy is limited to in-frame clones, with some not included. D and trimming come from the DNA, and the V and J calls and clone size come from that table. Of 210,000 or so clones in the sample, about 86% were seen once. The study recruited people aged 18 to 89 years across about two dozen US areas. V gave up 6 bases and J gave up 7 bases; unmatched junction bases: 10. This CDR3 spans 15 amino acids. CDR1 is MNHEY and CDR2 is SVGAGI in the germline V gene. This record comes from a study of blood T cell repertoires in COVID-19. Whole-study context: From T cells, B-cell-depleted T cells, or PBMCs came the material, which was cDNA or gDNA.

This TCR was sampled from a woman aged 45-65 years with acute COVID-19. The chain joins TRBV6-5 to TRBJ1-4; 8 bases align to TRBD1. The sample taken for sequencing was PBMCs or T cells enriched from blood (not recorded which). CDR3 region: CASSLIQGESEKLFF. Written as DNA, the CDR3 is TGTGCCAGCAGCTTGATACAGGGGGAGAGTGAAAAACTGTTTTTT.